The 13 T cell receptor beta chains given below trace back to one sample, sequenced in a study of human T cells and chemical hapten exposure. TCRdb fed the RACE reads into MiXCR, producing one record per CDR3 protein. The sample holds fewer than 140,000 distinct CDR3 sequences; 10% to 15% are singletons and the top ten take roughly 1.6%. Time point of the sample: pre-sensitization, week 0. Described treatment: therapeutic diphenylcyclopropenone sensitization with weekly scalp DPC. The material was whole blood, obtained in connection with sensitization to the hapten diphenylcyclopropenone (DPC). Receptors originate from a woman between 50 and 59 years old with alopecia areata. Some clones in this sample may be carry-over from other donors' samples.

This sequence joins TRBV6-6 and TRBJ2-7, with unresolved D. This CDR3 is built from 13 residues. The germline V gene has CDR1 MNHNY and CDR2 SVGAGI (reference sequence). V lost 6 bases, J lost 4 bases, and 13 bases lay in between. The CDR3 protein is CASRSLGGYEQYF. The DNA for the CDR3 is TGTGCCAGCAGAAGCCTGGGCGGTTACGAGCAGTACTTC.

The rearrangement links TRBV7-9 to TRBJ1-2; maybe TRBD1 (5 bases). The germline CDR1 and CDR2 sequences are SEHNR and FQNEAQ (reference sequence). V was clipped by 5 bases and J by 7 bases, with 23 bases between them. This CDR3 is 16 amino acids long. The CDR3 DNA reads as TGTGCCAGCAGCCGTTCCGTCAACAAGGGGTCTTTTGGCTACACCTTC. Its protein product is CASSRSVNKGSFGYTF.

This clonotype was recorded at least ten times. The V call is TRBV7-9, the J call TRBJ2-2, with unresolved D. The CDR3 consists of 15 residues. From germline, CDR1 is SEHNR and CDR2 FQNEAQ (reference sequence). The ends were cut back, 5 bases at V and 0 bases at J, with 10 bases in the middle. The CDR3 bases are TGTGCCAGCAGCCTATTCTTAACGAACACCGGGGAGCTGTTTTTT. Translating gives CASSLFLTNTGELFF.

This clonotype was found a few times. The chain couples TRBV7-2 to TRBJ2-7; tentative D call: TRBD1 (5 bases). Deletions cut 6 bases from V and 4 bases from J, with 13 bases between. This CDR3 comprises 13 residues. Per germline, CDR1 SGHTA and CDR2 FQGNSA. In DNA, the CDR3 is TGTGCCAGCAGGGGGCAGTCGGGTTACGAGCAGTACTTC. This translates into CASRGQSGYEQYF.

This clonotype has just one count. This chain joins TRBV12-3 or TRBV12-4 and TRBJ2-1, with D tentatively TRBD2 (5 bases). V lost 4 bases, J lost 6 bases, and 7 bases lay in between. CDR3 length: 12 amino acids. This CDR3 is CASSSGLNEQFF. The CDR3 DNA follows: TGTGCCAGCAGTTCCGGACTCAATGAGCAGTTCTTC.

This clonotype occurred many times. The chain couples TRBV21-1 to TRBJ2-1; TRBD1, as called in the table, went unchecked against the DNA. TRBV21-1 is classified as a pseudogene. The CDR3 runs to 16 residues. CDR3 loop: CASSSRGDSSYNEQFF. The CDR3 DNA sequence: TGTGCCAGCAGCAGCCGTGGAGACAGTTCCTACAATGAGCAGTTCTTC.

The chain couples TRBV5-1 to TRBJ1-1; D uncertain. Between the trimmed V and J ends, which lost 3 bases and 0 bases, there was a span of 12 bases. CDR1 is SGHRS, CDR2 YFSETQ, per germline. This CDR3 is 15 amino acids long. The CDR3 loop is CASSSSGNMNTEAFF. CDR3 bases: TGCGCCAGCAGCTCAAGTGGAAACATGAACACTGAAGCTTTCTTT.

This clonotype was detected many times. V is TRBV29-1 and J is TRBJ2-7; 7 nucleotides line up with TRBD1. Germline loops: CDR1 SQVTM, CDR2 ANQGSEA. V shed 6 bases, J shed 3 bases, and the junction held 5 bases outside the gene matches. This CDR3 is 12 amino acids long. CDR3 nucleotides: TGCAGCGTGGGACAGAGATTCTACGAGCAGTACTTC. This translates into CSVGQRFYEQYF.

This clonotype was observed a few times. The chain carries TRBV7-9 and TRBJ2-1, with D perhaps matching TRBD1 or TRBD2 (5 bases each). The CDR3 is made up of 15 amino acids. The germline V and J ends were trimmed by 0 bases and 8 bases, with 14 bases remaining between them. From germline, CDR1 is SEHNR and CDR2 FQNEAQ (reference sequence). The CDR3 nucleotides read TGTGCCAGCAGCTTAGCGCGGGCAGGGTCGGATGAGCAGTTCTTC. Protein sequence: CASSLARAGSDEQFF.

This clonotype was detected many times. The V gene is TRBV5-1, the J gene TRBJ1-2; perhaps TRBD1 as D (5 bases). V lost 3 bases and J lost 2, with 17 bases in between. There are 16 residues in the CDR3. The germline gives CDR1 SGHRS, CDR2 YFSETQ. This CDR3 is CASSSVAGRTNYGYTF. As DNA, the CDR3 is TGCGCCAGCAGCTCCGTTGCGGGACGGACAAACTATGGCTACACCTTC.

This clonotype was picked up many times. The rearrangement links TRBV5-1 to TRBJ1-5; no clear D. V dropped 0 bases and J dropped 4 bases, with 8 bases sitting between them. Germline V lookup: CDR1 SGHRS, CDR2 YFSETQ. This CDR3 comprises 14 residues. This chain's CDR3 is CASSLGTVNQPQHF. CDR3 bases: TGCGCCAGCAGCTTGGGTACAGTGAATCAGCCCCAGCATTTT. The full variable domain, with the rest looked up from reference TRBV5-1 and TRBJ1-5, is KAGVTQTPRYLIKTRGQQVTLSCSPISGHRSVSWYQQTPGQGLQFLFEYFSETQRNKGNFPGRFSGRQFSNSRSEMNVSTLELGDSALYLCASSLGTVNQPQHFGDGTRLSIL.

In its sample, this clonotype was seen once. The J gene is TRBJ2-3, the V gene TRBV5-1; no clear D gene. The V end lost 5 bases, the J end lost 1 base, and 11 bases lay between the germline ends. The germline gives CDR1 SGHRS, CDR2 YFSETQ. The CDR3 is 14 residues long. In nucleotides, the CDR3 is TGCGCCAGCAGAGAGATCGGTGGCACAGATACGCAGTATTTT. Its protein is CASREIGGTDTQYF.

This clonotype turned up a few times. The V gene is TRBV7-2, the J gene TRBJ2-5; D is uncertain. The CDR3 is 14 amino acids. Germline V gives CDR1 SGHTA, CDR2 FQGNSA. Trimming took off 0 bases at V and 0 bases at J, with 5 bases between the two ends. The CDR3 region has the DNA TGTGCCAGCAGCTTAGCGCAGTACCAAGAGACCCAGTACTTC. The encoded protein is CASSLAQYQETQYF.